Sequencing of this T cell receptor (beta chain) was carried out in a study of blood T cell repertoires in COVID-19. Study-wide context: Samples taken during acute and convalescent COVID-19 were collected in the United States, Italy and Spain. PBMCs, B-cell-depleted T cells, or T cells were the source of the cDNA or gDNA that made up the material.

V lost 3 bases and J 0 bases, leaving 11 bases between the germline ends. The CDR3 sequence is 16 residues long. The V gene's germline CDR1 is KGHDR and CDR2 SFDVKD. Participants spanned ages about 18 to 100 years and resided in fewer than 30 US areas. Recovered status applied to Cohort 3 donors who had two consecutive negative PCRs. It also applied to those with clearance or with symptom resolution. Profiling relied on immunoSEQ multiplex PCR, and the TCRdb table lists in-frame clones only, not all of them. Of a few hundred thousand clones listed, around nine tenths are singletons. This sequence joins TRBV24-1 and TRBJ2-1; tentatively, D is TRBD2 (5 bases). Sequencing was carried out using PBMCs or T cells enriched from blood (not recorded which). The TCR sequence derives from a woman in her 40s who had recovered from COVID-19. CDR3 nucleotide sequence: TGTGCCACCAGTGATCCTGCGGGTAGCTCCTACAATGAGCAGTTCTTC. Its translation: CATSDPAGSSYNEQFF.